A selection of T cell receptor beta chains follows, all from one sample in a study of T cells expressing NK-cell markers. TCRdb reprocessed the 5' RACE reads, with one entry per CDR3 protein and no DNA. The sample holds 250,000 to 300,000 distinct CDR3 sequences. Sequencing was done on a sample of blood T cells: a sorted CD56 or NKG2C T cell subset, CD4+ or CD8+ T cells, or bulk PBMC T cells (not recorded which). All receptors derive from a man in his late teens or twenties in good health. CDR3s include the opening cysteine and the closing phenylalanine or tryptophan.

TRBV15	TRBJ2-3	CATSRASGGTSTDTQYF
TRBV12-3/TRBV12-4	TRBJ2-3	CATKTWADTQYF
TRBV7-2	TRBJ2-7	CASSFSPGQIYEQYF
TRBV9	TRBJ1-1	CASSVATGRLEAFF
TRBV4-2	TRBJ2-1	CASSQVDRVFQDEQFF
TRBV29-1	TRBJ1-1	CSTRDSGNTEAFF
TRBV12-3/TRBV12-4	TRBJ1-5	CASSPRQGMAQHF
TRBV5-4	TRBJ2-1	CASRQDRGSYNEQFF
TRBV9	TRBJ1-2	CASSGRSLFSNYGYTF
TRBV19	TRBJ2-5	CASSDPRRGQETQYF
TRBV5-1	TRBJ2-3	CASSASGRDTQYF
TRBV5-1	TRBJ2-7	CASSRDRGYEQYF
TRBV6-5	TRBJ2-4	CASSARGNIQYF
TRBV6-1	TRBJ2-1	CASSRPGLHNEQFF
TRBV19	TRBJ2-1	CASSRRDRGLYEQFF
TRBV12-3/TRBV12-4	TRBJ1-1	CASSLVLGGGTEAFF
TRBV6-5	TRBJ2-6	CASSYTQGLGSGANVLTF
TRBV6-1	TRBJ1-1	CASSHRDRGNTEAFF
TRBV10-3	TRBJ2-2	CASGLENTGELFF
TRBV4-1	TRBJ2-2	CASSPVAGVTGELFF
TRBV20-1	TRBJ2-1	CSAPIPIQGNEQFF
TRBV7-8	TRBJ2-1	CASSLVSAFSYNEQFF
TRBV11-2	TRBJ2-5	CASSRSPGETQYF
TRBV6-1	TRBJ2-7	CATLTGREGYEQYF
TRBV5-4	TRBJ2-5	CASSFNRDRQETQYF
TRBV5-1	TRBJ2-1	CASSQTGSSEQFF
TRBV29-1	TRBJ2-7	CSAKTGFGYEQYF
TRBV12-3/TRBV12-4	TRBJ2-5	CASRIGSGGQETQYF
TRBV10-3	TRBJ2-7	CAIRGTSGTGQYF
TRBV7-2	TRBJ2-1	CASSSYAGLQFF
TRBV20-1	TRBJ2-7	CSARDQRPGAYEQYF
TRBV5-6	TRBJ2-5	CASSLDPWRRETQYF
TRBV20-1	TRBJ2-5	CSASLGRGPQETQYF
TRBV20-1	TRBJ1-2	CSASRGAGYTF
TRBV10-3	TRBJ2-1	CAADQLAGEVKFF
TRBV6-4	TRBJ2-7	CASSAPRPGGANKYEQYF
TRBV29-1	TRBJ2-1	CSADISGSGTRYNEQFF
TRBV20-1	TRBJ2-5	CSARPDGTQGTQYF
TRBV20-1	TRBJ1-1	CSARGRAGGAYTEAFF
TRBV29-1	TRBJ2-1	CSVVNRNEQFF